Shown below are 31 T cell receptor beta chains from a single sample sequenced in a study of T cell responses to AZD1222 COVID-19 vaccine (dated by TCRdb to about 2021). The library was built by means of the immunoSEQ multiplex PCR assay. Entries here come from immuneACCESS through TCRdb and include only in-frame sequences with V and J called. Some clones fail to appear in such tables; in the studies checked, an unresolved V gene covers under half of the shortfall, and the cause of the remainder is unknown. The sample table shows around 160,000 clones, and around 90% are seen once. Clones ranked in the top ten supply approximately 3.8% of the sample. The intended sense of this specimen's time point label: about 28 days (+/-7) after the second vaccine dose. The sequencing used peripheral blood, collected 28 days after the second AZD1222 dose. Source of these receptors: an adult who received the AZD1222 COVID-19 vaccine.

J is TRBJ2-7 and V is TRBV19; 8 bases map to TRBD1. Germline CDR1 LNHDA, CDR2 SQIVND (reference sequence). CDR3 length equals 15 residues. J lost 4 bases, V lost 5 bases, and 10 bases had no gene match. The CDR3 loop is CASSEQTGDEYEQYF. CDR3 bases: TGTGCCAGTAGTGAACAGACAGGGGATGAGTACGAGCAGTACTTC.

The V call is TRBV15, the J call TRBJ2-7; maybe TRBD1 (7 bases). With 2 bases removed from V and 9 bases from J, the gap between germline ends came to 23 bases. CDR1 and CDR2 (germline): LNHNV, YYDKDF (reference sequence). The CDR3 is 16 residues long. The CDR3 sequence is CATSRTNGGGAAGQYF. DNA of the CDR3: TGTGCCACCAGCAGAACTAACGGAGGGGGCGCGGCTGGGCAGTACTTC.

The chain is built from TRBV10-3 and TRBJ2-1; 7 bases are a match to TRBD2. The CDR3 consists of 11 residues. The V gene's germline CDR1 is ENHRY and CDR2 SYGVKD. The trim removed 8 bases at V and 9 bases at J, leaving 4 bases unmatched. CDR3 protein: CAIGAGTEQFF. CDR3 sequence (DNA): TGTGCCATCGGAGCGGGAACTGAGCAGTTCTTC.

The chain couples TRBV5-6 to TRBJ2-7, with 7 bases that match TRBD2. The germline gives CDR1 SGHDT, CDR2 YYEEEE. This CDR3 spans 14 amino acids. V shed 0 bases, J shed 0 bases, and the junction held 0 bases outside the gene matches. CDR3 sequence: CASSLGLASYEQYF. DNA for the CDR3: TGTGCCAGCAGCTTGGGACTAGCCTCCTACGAGCAGTACTTC.

V and J are TRBV6-5 and TRBJ2-3; no definite D call. The CDR3 totals 14 residues. The V gene lost 2 bases and the J gene lost 1 base, with 7 bases spanning the gap. Germline CDR1 MNHEY, CDR2 SVGAGI. The CDR3 here is CASSYIAGTDTQYF. CDR3 in DNA: TGTGCCAGCAGTTACATAGCCGGCACAGATACGCAGTATTTT.

A single count supports this clone. The J gene is TRBJ1-1, the V gene TRBV21-1; the DNA was not used to check the table's D call, TRBD1. TRBV21-1 is tagged as a pseudogene. The CDR3 consists of 12 residues. CDR3 in DNA: TGTGCCAGCAGCAACAGGGACACTGAAGCTTTCTTT. Protein sequence: CASSNRDTEAFF.

This clone occurred once. V usage is TRBV5-5 and J usage is TRBJ1-4; the D gene is possibly TRBD1 (6 bases). Germline V gives CDR1 SGHKS, CDR2 YYEKEE (reference sequence). Trimming pared 3 bases from V and 6 bases from J, leaving 12 bases between. The length of the CDR3 is 14 residues. In nucleotides, the CDR3 is TGTGCCAGCAGCTCCGGGACACGGGATGAAAAACTGTTTTTT. This sequence encodes CASSSGTRDEKLFF.

The chain uses TRBV19 and TRBJ1-2, with 8 bases identical to TRBD1. Per germline, CDR1 LNHDA and CDR2 SQIVND (reference sequence). This CDR3 comprises 15 residues. Trimming took 3 bases from V and 4 from J; bases not matched to a gene: 7. Here the CDR3 DNA reads TGTGCCAGTAGTATCCAGGGGGCGGCCGCCTATGGCTACACCTTC. Translated: CASSIQGAAAYGYTF.

The genes are TRBV6-5 and TRBJ1-2, with TRBD1 identical over 11 bases. The CDR3 has 14 residues. Germline CDR1 and CDR2: MNHEY and SVGAGI. Trimming removed 4 bases from V and 7 bases from J; junction bases left unmatched: 5. CDR3 bases: TGTGCCAGCAGTTCTCCGGACAGGGGGCTTGGCTACACCTTC. Residues: CASSSPDRGLGYTF.

The V and J genes are TRBV14 and TRBJ2-7, with D possibly TRBD1 on 6 matching bases. The CDR3 covers 15 residues. Germline-derived CDR1 and CDR2 are SGHDN and FVKESK. Trimming took off 2 bases at V and 3 bases at J, with 14 bases between the two ends. CDR3 coding DNA: TGTGCCAGCAGCCAACTTCAGGGGTTCGGCTACGAGCAGTACTTC. Translation: CASSQLQGFGYEQYF.

The chain combines TRBV18 with TRBJ2-2, with D hard to call. V shed 3 bases and J shed 9 bases, with 5 bases lying between them. CDR3 length equals 11 residues. The germline V gene encodes CDR1 KGHSH and CDR2 LQKENI. The CDR3 protein is CASSPGRELFF. The CDR3 nucleotides are TGTGCCAGCTCACCTGGGCGGGAGCTGTTTTTT.

The chain is built from TRBV2 and TRBJ1-5; 7 bases agree with TRBD1. The CDR3 extends over 14 amino acids. CDR1 is SNHLY, CDR2 FYNNEI, per germline. V shed 4 bases, J shed 4 bases, and the junction held 4 bases outside the gene matches. CDR3 in amino acids: CASSGGTVNQPQHF. The DNA for the CDR3 is TGTGCCAGCAGTGGGGGGACAGTTAATCAGCCCCAGCATTTT.

The rearrangement joins TRBV19 to TRBJ1-4, with TRBD1 identical over 7 bases. Germline CDR1 LNHDA, CDR2 SQIVND (reference sequence). The CDR3 length is 16 residues. With 6 bases clipped from V and 11 bases from J, the junction kept 18 bases outside the gene matches. The CDR3 loop is CASSMGAVQGPGKLFF. The CDR3 DNA reads TGTGCCAGTAGCATGGGGGCGGTACAGGGGCCAGGGAAACTGTTTTTT. Looking up the rest from reference TRBV19 and TRBJ1-4 gives the full variable domain: DGGITQSPKYLFRKEGQNVTLSCEQNLNHDAMYWYRQDPGQGLRLIYYSQIVNDFQKGDIAEGYSVSREKKESFPLTVTSAQKNPTAFYLCASSMGAVQGPGKLFFGSGTQLSVL.

This chain connects TRBV2 to TRBJ2-7, with 10 bases identical to TRBD1. With 4 bases clipped from V and 5 bases from J, the junction kept 2 bases outside the gene matches. The CDR3 is 13 residues long. Germline V lookup: CDR1 SNHLY, CDR2 FYNNEI. The CDR3 DNA follows: TGTGCCAGCAGTGTGACAGGGGGCGACGAGCAGTACTTC. It is translated as CASSVTGGDEQYF.

V usage is TRBV5-6 and J usage is TRBJ2-3; tentative D call: TRBD2 (5 bases). Trimming removed 6 bases at V and 6 bases at J, with 11 bases between. Germline values: CDR1 SGHDT, CDR2 YYEEEE. The CDR3 length is 12 residues. As DNA, the CDR3 is TGTGCCAGCACCTCCCAGCGGGATACGCAGTATTTT. Protein product: CASTSQRDTQYF.

This rearrangement joins TRBV19 to TRBJ2-3; D ambiguous. The V end was cut by 7 bases, the J end by 2 bases, with 13 bases between. This CDR3 comprises 14 residues. Germline values: CDR1 LNHDA, CDR2 SQIVND (reference sequence). The CDR3 sequence: CASKERWYTDTQYF. Here the CDR3 DNA reads TGTGCCAGTAAAGAGCGATGGTACACAGATACGCAGTATTTT.

The gene calls are TRBV2 and TRBJ1-1, with a weak D call TRBD1 (6 bases). Between the trimmed V and J ends, which lost 7 bases and 2 bases, there was a span of 11 bases. From germline, CDR1 is SNHLY and CDR2 FYNNEI. The CDR3 runs to 13 residues. The CDR3 coding sequence is TGTGCCAGCAATGGACAGCCAAACACTGAAGCTTTCTTT. This encodes CASNGQPNTEAFF.

The chain links TRBV27 to TRBJ1-6; possibly TRBD1 for D (5 bases). V dropped 4 bases and J dropped 7 bases, with 20 bases sitting between them. The CDR3 length is 17 residues. Germline CDR1 and CDR2: MNHEY and SMNVEV (reference sequence). CDR3 bases: TGTGCCAGCAGTTCCCCCCACGGTTTAGGGGCAAATTCACCCCTCCACTTT. Translating it yields CASSSPHGLGANSPLHF.

The V and J genes are TRBV5-6 and TRBJ2-1, with D hard to call. V was clipped by 4 bases and J by 0 bases, with 11 bases between them. CDR1 and CDR2 (germline): SGHDT, YYEEEE. This CDR3 is built from 15 residues. CDR3 region: CASSNLQSSYNEQFF. As DNA, the CDR3 is TGTGCCAGCAGCAACCTTCAGAGCTCCTACAATGAGCAGTTCTTC.

This clone showed up just once. The chain is built from TRBV24-1 and TRBJ2-1; 8 nucleotides line up with TRBD1. Germline lookup yields CDR1 KGHDR and CDR2 SFDVKD. Trimming removed 4 bases from V and 3 bases from J; junction bases left unmatched: 7. The length of the CDR3 is 16 residues. The CDR3 coding sequence is TGTGCCACCAGTGACGGCTACAGGGGGATCTACAATGAGCAGTTCTTC. Amino acids: CATSDGYRGIYNEQFF.

This chain connects TRBV4-2 to TRBJ1-3; D remains unclear. Germline V gene lookup returns CDR1 LGHNA and CDR2 YNFKEQ. The CDR3 is 17 residues long. Trimming removed 1 base at V and 0 bases at J, with 13 bases between. The CDR3 DNA reads as TGTGCCAGCAGCCAAGTTGGTCGGGAGATCTCTGGAAACACCATATATTTT. Translated, it gives CASSQVGREISGNTIYF.

The J gene is TRBJ2-1, the V gene TRBV19; TRBD1 matches at 9 bases. The V gene end was trimmed by 6 bases and the J gene end by 0 bases; junction bases not matched to a gene: 9. Looked up from germline, CDR1 is LNHDA and CDR2 is SQIVND (reference sequence). The CDR3 runs 17 residues. Written as DNA, the CDR3 is TGTGCCAGTAGGCCGGGACAGGGCTTACCCTCCTACAATGAGCAGTTCTTC. Its protein product is CASRPGQGLPSYNEQFF. Full variable domain (missing parts from reference TRBV19 and TRBJ2-1): DGGITQSPKYLFRKEGQNVTLSCEQNLNHDAMYWYRQDPGQGLRLIYYSQIVNDFQKGDIAEGYSVSREKKESFPLTVTSAQKNPTAFYLCASRPGQGLPSYNEQFFGPGTRLTVL.

This rearrangement joins TRBV6-5 to TRBJ2-1; unclear D gene. CDR3 size: 14 residues. Trimming cost V 6 bases and J 4 bases, with 13 bases left between them. Germline lookup yields CDR1 MNHEY and CDR2 SVGAGI. Here the CDR3 reads CASSLAYGYNEQFF. The CDR3 DNA sequence: TGTGCCAGCAGCCTCGCCTATGGTTACAATGAGCAGTTCTTC.

This rearrangement joins TRBV29-1 to TRBJ1-1, with D perhaps matching TRBD1 (6 bases). V was cut by 4 bases and J by 1 base, with 10 bases left in between. CDR1 and CDR2 (germline): SQVTM, ANQGSEA. The CDR3 has 13 residues. The CDR3 is CSVVRGANTEAFF. The CDR3 DNA sequence: TGCAGCGTTGTCCGGGGGGCGAACACTGAAGCTTTCTTT. The full variable domain, completed using reference TRBV29-1 and TRBJ1-1, is SAVISQKPSRDICQRGTSLTIQCQVDSQVTMMFWYRQQPGQSLTLIATANQGSEATYESGFVIDKFPISRPNLTFSTLTVSNMSPEDSSIYLCSVVRGANTEAFFGQGTRLTVV.

The CDR3 sequence: CASSFGQSNNEQFF. DNA for the CDR3: TGTGCCAGCAGTTTTGGACAGTCAAACAATGAGCAGTTCTTC. The V gene is TRBV27, the J gene TRBJ2-1; D perhaps matches TRBD1 (6 bases). Trimming removed 3 bases from V and 5 bases from J, with 11 bases in between. CDR3 size: 14 residues. Germline V gene lookup returns CDR1 MNHEY and CDR2 SMNVEV (reference sequence).

V and J are TRBV11-2 and TRBJ1-2; the match to TRBD1 covers 8 bases. The germline V gene has CDR1 SGHAT and CDR2 FQNNGV. After removal of 6 bases from V and 4 bases from J, the junction contained 7 bases not matched to a gene. The CDR3 length is 14 residues. CDR3 loop: CASRPTGTGYGYTF. The CDR3 DNA reads as TGTGCCAGCAGGCCTACCGGGACAGGCTATGGCTACACCTTC.

J is TRBJ1-1 and V is TRBV7-6; no definite D call. V lost 3 bases and J 0 bases, leaving 8 bases between the germline ends. The germline CDR1 and CDR2 sequences are SGHVS and FNYEAQ. CDR3 size: 14 residues. The CDR3 region is CASSFLQLNTEAFF. CDR3 DNA sequence: TGTGCCAGCAGCTTTCTACAGTTGAACACTGAAGCTTTCTTT. Full variable domain (missing parts from reference TRBV7-6 and TRBJ1-1): GAGVSQSPRYKVTKRGQDVALRCDPISGHVSLYWYRQALGQGPEFLTYFNYEAQQDKSGLPNDRFSAERPEGSISTLTIQRTEQRDSAMYRCASSFLQLNTEAFFGQGTRLTVV.

This chain connects TRBV5-1 to TRBJ1-2, with a tentative D call TRBD1 (6 bases). The germline V and J ends were trimmed by 4 bases and 7 bases, with 17 bases remaining between them. CDR1 and CDR2 (germline): SGHRS, YFSETQ. The CDR3 runs to 14 residues. The CDR3 region is CASSQTGDDGGYTF. Here the CDR3 DNA reads TGCGCCAGCAGCCAGACAGGTGACGACGGTGGCTACACCTTC.

This chain links TRBV7-9 with TRBJ1-5; 7 nucleotides agree with TRBD1. This CDR3 spans 14 amino acids. Losses at the gene ends were 5 bases for V and 3 bases for J; bases not matched to a gene: 4. CDR1 and CDR2 (germline): SEHNR, FQNEAQ (reference sequence). CDR3: CASSMTGNNQPQHF. The CDR3 DNA reads TGTGCCAGCAGCATGACAGGGAACAATCAGCCCCAGCATTTT.

This sequence joins TRBV12-5 and TRBJ1-1; the D is unclear. Trimming shortened V by 0 bases and J by 6 bases, and 14 bases separated the two germline ends. Germline-derived CDR1 and CDR2 are LGHNT and FRNRAP. The CDR3 has 15 residues. The CDR3 region has the DNA TGTGCTAGTGGTTTGGTTGTATCAGGACCTCCTGAAGCTTTCTTT. Translated: CASGLVVSGPPEAFF.

The gene calls are TRBV4-1 and TRBJ2-7, with 8 bases lining up with TRBD2. The CDR3 covers 16 residues. The V gene end was trimmed by 2 bases and the J gene end by 5 bases; junction bases not matched to a gene: 11. The V gene's germline CDR1 is MGHRA and CDR2 YSYEKL. This CDR3 reads CASSQTGTSGRDEQYF. The CDR3, as DNA: TGCGCCAGCAGCCAAACGGGGACTAGTGGGCGCGACGAGCAGTACTTC.